This record concerns one T cell receptor beta chain sequence. The participants were between about 18 and 90 years old and came from under 25 US areas. This record comes from a study of blood T cell repertoires in COVID-19. This CDR3 spans 18 amino acids. Germline loops: CDR1 MDHEN, CDR2 SYDVKM. V lost 3 bases and J lost 5; bases outside the gene matches: 15. Authors' data handling: Estimation of nucleated cell counts relied on the amplification of reference gene primers. TCRdb's table, derived via immunoSEQ multiplex PCR, lists solely in-frame clones and lacks some. V and J calls and clone size are those listed in that table; D and trimming were worked out from the DNA. The sample holds about 210,000 clones; about 76% are singletons and the top ten take around 9.3%.

The chain recombines TRBV28 with TRBJ2-3; 9 bases align to TRBD2. Source material: PBMCs or T cells enriched from blood (not recorded which). This TCR was sampled from a woman aged 45-65 years with acute COVID-19. The CDR3 is CASSLRGSGGPSLDTQYF. The CDR3 nucleotides read TGTGCCAGCAGTTTGCGAGGGAGCGGGGGGCCCTCCCTAGATACGCAGTATTTT.